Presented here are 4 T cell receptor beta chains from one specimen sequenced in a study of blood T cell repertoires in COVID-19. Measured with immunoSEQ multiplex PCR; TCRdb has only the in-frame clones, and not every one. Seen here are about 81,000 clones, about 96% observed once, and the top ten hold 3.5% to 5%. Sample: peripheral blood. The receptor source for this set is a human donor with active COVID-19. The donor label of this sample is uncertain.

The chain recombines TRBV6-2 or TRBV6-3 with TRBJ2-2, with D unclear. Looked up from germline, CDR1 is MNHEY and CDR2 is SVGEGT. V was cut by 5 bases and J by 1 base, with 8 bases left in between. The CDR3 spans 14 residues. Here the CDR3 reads CASSLNRNTGELFF. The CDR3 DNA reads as TGTGCCAGCAGTCTTAACAGGAACACCGGGGAGCTGTTTTTT.

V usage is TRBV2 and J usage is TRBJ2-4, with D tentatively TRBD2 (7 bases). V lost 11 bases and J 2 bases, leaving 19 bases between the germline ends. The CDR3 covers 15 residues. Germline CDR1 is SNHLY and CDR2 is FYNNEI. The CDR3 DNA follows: TGTGCCTCCAAGGGGGGGGTCATGTCCAAAAACATTCAGTACTTC. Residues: CASKGGVMSKNIQYF.

CDR3 DNA: TGTGCCAGCAGTTTAGGACAGGGGGTCGGGTATGGCTACACCTTC. Amino acids: CASSLGQGVGYGYTF. The J gene is TRBJ1-2, the V gene TRBV28; TRBD1 matches 10 bases. The CDR3 is 15 residues long. Trimming took 2 bases from V and 5 from J; bases not matched to a gene: 5. CDR1 is MDHEN and CDR2 is SYDVKM in the germline V gene.

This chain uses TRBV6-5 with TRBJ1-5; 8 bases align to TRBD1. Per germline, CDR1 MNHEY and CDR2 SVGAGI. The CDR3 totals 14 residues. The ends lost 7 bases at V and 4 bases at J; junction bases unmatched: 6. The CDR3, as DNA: TGTGCCAGCATAGTCGGGACAGGTAATCAGCCCCAGCATTTT. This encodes CASIVGTGNQPQHF.